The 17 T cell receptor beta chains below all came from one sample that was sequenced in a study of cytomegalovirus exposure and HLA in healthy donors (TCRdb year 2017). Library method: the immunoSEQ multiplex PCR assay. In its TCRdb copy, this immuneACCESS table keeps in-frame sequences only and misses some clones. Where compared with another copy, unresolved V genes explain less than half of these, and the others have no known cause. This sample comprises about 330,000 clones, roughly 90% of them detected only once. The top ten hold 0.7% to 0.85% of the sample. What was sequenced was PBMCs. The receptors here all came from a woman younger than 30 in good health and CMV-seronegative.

DNA of the CDR3: TGCGCCAGCAGCTGGAAGGCAGGGGGCCTGAACACTGAAGCTTTCTTT. Its translation: CASSWKAGGLNTEAFF. The chain links TRBV5-1 to TRBJ1-1, with TRBD1 identical over 8 bases. Trimming at V came to 3 bases and at J to 0 bases, leaving 7 bases not matched to a gene. Germline V gives CDR1 SGHRS, CDR2 YFSETQ. The CDR3 runs 16 residues.

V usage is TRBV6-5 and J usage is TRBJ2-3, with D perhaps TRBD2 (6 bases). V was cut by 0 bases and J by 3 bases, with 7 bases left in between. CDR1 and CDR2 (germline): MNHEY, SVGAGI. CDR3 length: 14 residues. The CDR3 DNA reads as TGTGCCAGCAGTTACTCGCGGGAAACAGATACGCAGTATTTT. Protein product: CASSYSRETDTQYF.

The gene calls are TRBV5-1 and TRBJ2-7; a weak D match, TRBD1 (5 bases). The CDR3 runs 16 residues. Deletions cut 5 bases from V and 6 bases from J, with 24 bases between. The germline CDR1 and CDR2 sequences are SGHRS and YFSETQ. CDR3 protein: CASRLTYGPQGSEQYF. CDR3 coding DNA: TGCGCCAGCAGATTGACCTACGGCCCCCAGGGCAGCGAGCAGTACTTC.

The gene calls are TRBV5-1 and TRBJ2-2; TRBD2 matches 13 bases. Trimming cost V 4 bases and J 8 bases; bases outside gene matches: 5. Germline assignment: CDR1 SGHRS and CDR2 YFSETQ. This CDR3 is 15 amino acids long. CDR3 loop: CASSLGTSGIGELFF. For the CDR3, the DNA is TGCGCCAGCAGCCTAGGGACTAGCGGGATTGGGGAGCTGTTTTTT. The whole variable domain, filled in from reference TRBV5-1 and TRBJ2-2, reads KAGVTQTPRYLIKTRGQQVTLSCSPISGHRSVSWYQQTPGQGLQFLFEYFSETQRNKGNFPGRFSGRQFSNSRSEMNVSTLELGDSALYLCASSLGTSGIGELFFGEGSRLTVL.

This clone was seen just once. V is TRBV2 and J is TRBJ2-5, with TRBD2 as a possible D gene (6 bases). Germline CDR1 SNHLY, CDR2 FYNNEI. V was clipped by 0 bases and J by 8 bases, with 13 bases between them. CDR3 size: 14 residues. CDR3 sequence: CASSEAGGWDTQYF. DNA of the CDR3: TGTGCCAGCAGTGAAGCGGGGGGTTGGGACACCCAGTACTTC.

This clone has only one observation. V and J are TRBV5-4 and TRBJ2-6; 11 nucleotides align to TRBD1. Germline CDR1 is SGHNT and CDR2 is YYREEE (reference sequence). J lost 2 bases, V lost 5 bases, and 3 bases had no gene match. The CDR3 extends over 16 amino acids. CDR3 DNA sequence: TGTGCCAGCAGTGGACAGGGGGCAGCTGGGGCCAACGTCCTGACTTTC. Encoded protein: CASSGQGAAGANVLTF.

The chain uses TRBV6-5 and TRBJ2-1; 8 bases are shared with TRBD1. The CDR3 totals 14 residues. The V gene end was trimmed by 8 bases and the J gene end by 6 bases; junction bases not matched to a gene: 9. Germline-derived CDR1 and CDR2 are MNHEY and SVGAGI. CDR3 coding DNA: TGTGCCAGCCACGGGGCCACAGGGGGCAATGAGCAGTTCTTC. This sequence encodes CASHGATGGNEQFF.

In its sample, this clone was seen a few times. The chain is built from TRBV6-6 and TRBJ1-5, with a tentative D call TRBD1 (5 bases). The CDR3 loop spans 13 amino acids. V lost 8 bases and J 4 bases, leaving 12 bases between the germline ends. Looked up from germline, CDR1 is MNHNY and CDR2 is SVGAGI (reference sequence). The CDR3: CASLGGGNQPQHF. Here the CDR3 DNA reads TGTGCCAGCCTGGGGGGAGGGAATCAGCCCCAGCATTTT.

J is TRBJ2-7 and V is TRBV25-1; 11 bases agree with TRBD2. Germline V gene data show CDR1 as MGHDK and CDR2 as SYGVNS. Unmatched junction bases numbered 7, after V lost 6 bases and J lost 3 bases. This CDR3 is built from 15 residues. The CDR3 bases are TGTGCCAGCAGGGCCAACCTAGCGGGAGGCTACGAGCAGTACTTC. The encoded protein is CASRANLAGGYEQYF.

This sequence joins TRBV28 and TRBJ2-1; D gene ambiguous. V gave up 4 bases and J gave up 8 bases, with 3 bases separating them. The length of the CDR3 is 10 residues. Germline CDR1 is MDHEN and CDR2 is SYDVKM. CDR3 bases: TGTGCCAGCAGTTCGTATGAGCAGTTCTTC. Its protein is CASSSYEQFF.

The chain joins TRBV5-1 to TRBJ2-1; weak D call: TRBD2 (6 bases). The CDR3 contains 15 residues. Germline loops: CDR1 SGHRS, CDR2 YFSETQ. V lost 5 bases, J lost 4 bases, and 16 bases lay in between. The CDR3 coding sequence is TGCGCCAGCAGAGTTACGGGAGAAGCTTACAATGAGCAGTTCTTC. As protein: CASRVTGEAYNEQFF.

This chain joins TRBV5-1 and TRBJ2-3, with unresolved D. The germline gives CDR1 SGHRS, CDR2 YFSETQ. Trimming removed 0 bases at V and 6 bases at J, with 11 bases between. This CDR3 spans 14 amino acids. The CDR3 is CASSLAGPEDTQYF. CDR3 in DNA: TGCGCCAGCAGCTTGGCAGGCCCCGAGGATACGCAGTATTTT. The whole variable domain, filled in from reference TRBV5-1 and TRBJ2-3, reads KAGVTQTPRYLIKTRGQQVTLSCSPISGHRSVSWYQQTPGQGLQFLFEYFSETQRNKGNFPGRFSGRQFSNSRSEMNVSTLELGDSALYLCASSLAGPEDTQYFGPGTRLTVL.

The CDR3 nucleotides are TGTGCCAGCAGTGTCTGGGGGACTAGCGGAACCTACGAGCAGTACTTC. This sequence encodes CASSVWGTSGTYEQYF. The rearrangement joins TRBV28 to TRBJ2-7; 11 bases are a match to TRBD2. This CDR3 is 16 amino acids long. Trimming took 5 bases from V and 2 from J; bases not matched to a gene: 8. From germline, CDR1 is MDHEN and CDR2 SYDVKM.

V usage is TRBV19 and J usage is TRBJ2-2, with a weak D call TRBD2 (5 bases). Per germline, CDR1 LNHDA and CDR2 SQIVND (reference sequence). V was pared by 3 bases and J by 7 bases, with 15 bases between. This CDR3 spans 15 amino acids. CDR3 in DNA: TGTGCCAGTAGTATCTCCGACGGGGTGGGCGGGGAGCTGTTTTTT. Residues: CASSISDGVGGELFF.

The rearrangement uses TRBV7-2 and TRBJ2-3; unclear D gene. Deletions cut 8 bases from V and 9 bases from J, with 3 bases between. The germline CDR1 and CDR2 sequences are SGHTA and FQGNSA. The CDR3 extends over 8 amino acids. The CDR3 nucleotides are TGTGCCAGCGAGACGCAGTATTTT. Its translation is CASETQYF.

CDR3 residues: CASSIEDSSGNTIYF. For the CDR3, the DNA is TGTGCCAGTAGTATCGAAGACAGCTCTGGAAACACCATATATTTT. The chain uses TRBV19 and TRBJ1-3, with a weak D call TRBD1 (5 bases). The length of the CDR3 is 15 residues. V shed 3 bases and J shed 0 bases, with 9 bases lying between them. CDR1 is LNHDA and CDR2 is SQIVND in the germline V gene (reference sequence). Using reference TRBV19 and TRBJ1-3 for the parts outside the CDR3, the full variable domain is DGGITQSPKYLFRKEGQNVTLSCEQNLNHDAMYWYRQDPGQGLRLIYYSQIVNDFQKGDIAEGYSVSREKKESFPLTVTSAQKNPTAFYLCASSIEDSSGNTIYFGEGSWLTVV.

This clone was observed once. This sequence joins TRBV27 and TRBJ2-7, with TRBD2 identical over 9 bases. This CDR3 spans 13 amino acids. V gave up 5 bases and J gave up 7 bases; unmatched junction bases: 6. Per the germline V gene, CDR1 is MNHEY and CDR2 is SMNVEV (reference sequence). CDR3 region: CASSTSGLWEQYF. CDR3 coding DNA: TGTGCCAGCAGTACTAGCGGGCTCTGGGAGCAGTACTTC.